The 12 T cell receptor beta chains given below trace back to one sample, sequenced in a study of cytomegalovirus exposure and HLA in healthy donors. PCR was performed using 60 Vbeta and 13 Jbeta primers. Repertoires were generated with immunoSEQ multiplex PCR, while TCRdb's copy carries only in-frame clones and drops some. The table shows around 150,000 clones, with roughly 78% occurring only once. The sample was PBMCs. The receptor source for this set is a man aged 50 to 59 in good health and CMV-seropositive.

The CDR3 DNA reads as TGTGCCAGCAGAGGGACAGGGGAGACCGGGGAGCTGTTTTTT. This gives the protein CASRGTGETGELFF. The chain couples TRBV6-4 to TRBJ2-2; 10 bases are shared with TRBD1. This CDR3 spans 14 amino acids. V gave up 6 bases and J gave up 5 bases; unmatched junction bases: 3. CDR1 and CDR2 (germline): MRHNA, SNTAGT.

The V call is TRBV19, the J call TRBJ2-7; TRBD2 agrees at 16 bases. Trimming removed 7 bases from V and 6 bases from J; junction bases left unmatched: 18. The CDR3 is 19 residues long. CDR1 and CDR2 from the germline V gene are LNHDA and SQIVND (reference sequence). This chain's CDR3 is CASIGTEGTGTSGRGEQYF. CDR3 coding DNA: TGTGCCAGTATAGGGACGGAGGGGACTGGGACTAGCGGGAGGGGCGAGCAGTACTTC.

V is TRBV10-3 and J is TRBJ2-1, with 9 positions matching TRBD1. Germline V CDR1 and CDR2: ENHRY, SYGVKD. Germline trimming cut 6 bases from V and 7 bases from J; bases unmatched to any gene: 7. The CDR3 extends over 14 amino acids. CDR3 nucleotide sequence: TGTGCCATCAGGGCGACAGGGGGAATAAATGAGCAGTTCTTC. This gives the protein CAIRATGGINEQFF.

The rearrangement links TRBV11-2 to TRBJ2-1; D perhaps matches TRBD2 (6 bases). The ends were cut back, 4 bases at V and 2 bases at J, with 15 bases in the middle. This CDR3 has 16 amino acids. Germline CDR1 SGHAT, CDR2 FQNNGV. The CDR3 is CASSSGWDLAYNEQFF. The CDR3 DNA is TGTGCCAGCAGCTCGGGGTGGGACTTGGCCTACAATGAGCAGTTCTTC. Complete variable domain (other parts from reference TRBV11-2 and TRBJ2-1): EAGVAQSPRYKIIEKRQSVAFWCNPISGHATLYWYQQILGQGPKLLIQFQNNGVVDDSQLPKDRFSAERLKGVDSTLKIQPAKLEDSAVYLCASSSGWDLAYNEQFFGPGTRLTVL.

This chain uses TRBV5-6 with TRBJ2-5; D may be TRBD1 (6 bases). The J call is in doubt because the DNA end fits TRBJ2-7 better. CDR1 is SGHDT and CDR2 is YYEEEE in the germline V gene. The CDR3 totals 15 residues. CDR3 protein: CASSLAGTRSYEQYF. CDR3 nucleotide sequence: TGTGCCAGCAGCTTGGCCGGGACAAGGTCCTACGAGCAGTACTTC.

The chain has TRBV5-5 and TRBJ2-2, with D unresolved. Germline CDR1 is SGHKS and CDR2 is YYEKEE (reference sequence). This CDR3 region has 15 residues. V was clipped by 4 bases and J by 4 bases, with 14 bases between them. As DNA, the CDR3 is TGTGCCAGCAGCCCACCAACACAGAGCACCGGGGAGCTGTTTTTT. Translated: CASSPPTQSTGELFF. The entire variable domain, with the rest obtained from reference TRBV5-5 and TRBJ2-2, is as follows: DAGVTQSPTHLIKTRGQQVTLRCSPISGHKSVSWYQQVLGQGPQFIFQYYEKEERGRGNFPDRFSARQFPNYSSELNVNALLLGDSALYLCASSPPTQSTGELFFGEGSRLTVL.

The V gene is TRBV10-1, the J gene TRBJ2-1; TRBD2 agrees at 7 bases. Germline V CDR1 and CDR2: WNHNN, SYGVQD (reference sequence). Trimming at V came to 0 bases and at J to 5 bases, leaving 10 bases not matched to a gene. The CDR3 covers 17 residues. The CDR3 region has the DNA TGCGCCAGCAGTGAGTCGGTGGGGGAGGGAGGTAACAATGAGCAGTTCTTC. Translation: CASSESVGEGGNNEQFF.

The rearrangement joins TRBV6-5 to TRBJ1-2; D unclear. CDR1 is MNHEY, CDR2 SVGAGI, per germline. There are 13 residues in the CDR3. Trimming removed 6 bases at V and 4 bases at J, with 12 bases between. CDR3 protein: CASRRPGAYGYTF. The CDR3 nucleotides read TGTGCCAGCAGGCGACCGGGAGCCTATGGCTACACCTTC.

The chain links TRBV7-9 to TRBJ1-1; 7 nucleotides agree with TRBD1. This CDR3 is 14 amino acids long. The germline V gene encodes CDR1 SEHNR and CDR2 FQNEAQ (reference sequence). The J segment lost 5 bases and the V segment lost 2 bases, leaving 5 bases of the junction unmatched. CDR3 residues: CASSLSGGGTEAFF. The CDR3 region has the DNA TGTGCCAGCAGCTTATCAGGGGGTGGTACTGAAGCTTTCTTT. The whole variable domain, filled in from reference TRBV7-9 and TRBJ1-1, reads DTGVSQNPRHKITKRGQNVTFRCDPISEHNRLYWYRQTLGQGPEFLTYFQNEAQLEKSRLLSDRFSAERPKGSFSTLEIQRTEQGDSAMYLCASSLSGGGTEAFFGQGTRLTVV.

The chain employs TRBV18 and TRBJ2-2; 8 nucleotides align to TRBD1. Germline loops: CDR1 KGHSH, CDR2 LQKENI. The length of the CDR3 is 17 residues. The ends lost 3 bases at V and 4 bases at J; junction bases unmatched: 10. The CDR3 coding sequence is TGTGCCAGCTCACCCCCGGATGGACAGGGTTTCACCGGGGAGCTGTTTTTT. Protein sequence: CASSPPDGQGFTGELFF.

The J gene is TRBJ1-4, the V gene TRBV29-1, with a weak D call TRBD1 (5 bases). The CDR3 runs to 13 residues. Trimming pared 2 bases from V and 8 bases from J, leaving 12 bases between. Germline CDR1 reads SQVTM; CDR2 reads ANQGSEA. In DNA, the CDR3 is TGCAGCGTTGAATCTCAGGGAGGGGAAAAACTGTTTTTT. As protein: CSVESQGGEKLFF.

The rearrangement joins TRBV15 to TRBJ1-5; a possible D gene is TRBD1 (5 bases). Germline V gives CDR1 LNHNV, CDR2 YYDKDF (reference sequence). V lost 3 bases and J 3 bases, leaving 15 bases between the germline ends. The CDR3 runs 16 residues. The CDR3 DNA sequence: TGTGCCACCAGCAGGGGGGGGGAATTCTACAATCAGCCCCAGCATTTT. The encoded protein is CATSRGGEFYNQPQHF.